This entry lists 17 T cell receptor beta chains sequenced from one sample in a study of T-cell reconstitution after alpha-beta-depleted transplantation in children. A TCRbeta library incorporating unique molecular identifiers was prepared. TCRdb re-derived calls from the PCR reads in MiXCR, one entry per CDR3 protein. The data show about 980,000 distinct CDR3 sequences, about 30% seen once. The source material was PBMCs, mostly from graft donor cells, sampled 360 days after TCRalphabeta/CD19-depleted stem cell transplant. The origin of the receptors is a boy under two years old who had a stem cell transplant for SCID, so the T cells may come from the graft donor.

The J gene is TRBJ2-6, the V gene TRBV10-1; D remains unclear. V was cut by 6 bases and J by 0 bases, with 12 bases left in between. CDR1 WNHNN and CDR2 SYGVQD come from the germline V gene (reference sequence). The CDR3 contains 16 residues. CDR3 sequence (DNA): TGCGCCAGCAGGCACAGTGAAACCTCTGGGGCCAACGTCCTGACTTTC. It translates to CASRHSETSGANVLTF.

V is TRBV6-5 and J is TRBJ2-3; D tentatively fits TRBD1 or TRBD2 (6 bases each). This CDR3 is 16 amino acids long. Germline V lookup: CDR1 MNHEY, CDR2 SVGAGI. Trimming pared 1 base from V and 2 bases from J, leaving 13 bases between. The CDR3, as DNA: TGTGCCAGCAGTTACTTGTTGGGGGGCCCCACAGATACGCAGTATTTT. It is translated as CASSYLLGGPTDTQYF.

The chain employs TRBV5-5 and TRBJ1-4; D unresolved. The CDR3 loop spans 17 amino acids. The germline gives CDR1 SGHKS, CDR2 YYEKEE (reference sequence). V gave up 0 bases and J gave up 0 bases, with 12 bases separating them. The CDR3 DNA reads as TGTGCCAGCAGCTTGGCCCCGGGGAGGGCAACTAATGAAAAACTGTTTTTT. It specifies CASSLAPGRATNEKLFF.

This chain uses TRBV11-2 with TRBJ2-1; TRBD2 agrees at 7 bases. V shed 5 bases and J 4 bases; nucleotides not matched to a gene: 5. The germline gives CDR1 SGHAT, CDR2 FQNNGV. This CDR3 contains 14 residues. CDR3 sequence: CASSERDFYNEQFF. The CDR3 coding sequence is TGTGCCAGCAGCGAGCGGGACTTTTACAATGAGCAGTTCTTC.

V gene TRBV4-3 combines with J gene TRBJ2-2; TRBD2 matches at 9 bases. The CDR3 totals 19 residues. The trim removed 0 bases at V and 5 bases at J, leaving 13 bases unmatched. The V gene's germline CDR1 is LGHNA and CDR2 YSLEER. The CDR3 coding sequence is TGCGCCAGCAGCCAAGAAGTGGAGAAGCGGGGGGTTTTAACCGGGGAGCTGTTTTTT. It specifies CASSQEVEKRGVLTGELFF.

This chain joins TRBV7-2 and TRBJ2-5; the D is unclear. The V gene lost 4 bases and the J gene lost 0 bases, with 9 bases spanning the gap. This CDR3 is 14 amino acids long. CDR1 is SGHTA, CDR2 FQGNSA, per germline. DNA of the CDR3: TGTGCCAGCAGCTCCGCCTCGTACCAAGAGACCCAGTACTTC. Encoded protein: CASSSASYQETQYF.

This chain uses TRBV7-3 with TRBJ2-1; D is possibly TRBD2 (6 bases). Germline lookup yields CDR1 SGHTA and CDR2 FQGTGA. The CDR3 extends over 17 amino acids. Between the trimmed V and J ends, which lost 0 bases and 9 bases, there was a span of 21 bases. The CDR3 sequence: CASSLTWGGATLGEQFF. The CDR3 DNA is TGTGCCAGCAGCTTAACCTGGGGCGGGGCTACTCTCGGTGAGCAGTTCTTC.

This clonotype turned up a few times. The V gene is TRBV20-1, the J gene TRBJ2-7; TRBD1 might be the D (5 bases). Germline CDR1 reads DFQATT; CDR2 reads SNEGSKA (reference sequence). The CDR3 loop spans 13 amino acids. V was trimmed by 6 bases and J by 6 bases, leaving 18 bases between them. The CDR3 is CSAIEQGRREQYF. DNA of the CDR3: TGCAGTGCCATAGAGCAGGGTAGGCGCGAGCAGTACTTC.

The sample holds many counts of this clonotype. The chain combines TRBV29-1 with TRBJ2-6; 12 bases align to TRBD1. Trimming cost V 2 bases and J 4 bases; bases outside gene matches: 6. The V gene's germline CDR1 is SQVTM and CDR2 ANQGSEA. The CDR3 consists of 17 residues. The CDR3 coding sequence is TGCAGCGTTGAATCGGGACAGGGGGCGTTCGGGGCCAACGTCCTGACTTTC. It yields the protein CSVESGQGAFGANVLTF.

V gene TRBV6-1 combines with J gene TRBJ2-5, with TRBD2 as a possible D gene (6 bases). Germline V gene lookup returns CDR1 MNHNS and CDR2 SASEGT. Trimming removed 3 bases at V and 1 base at J, with 9 bases between. This CDR3 is 14 amino acids long. The CDR3 loop is CASSEGGAQETQYF. DNA for the CDR3: TGTGCCAGCAGTGAGGGGGGAGCCCAAGAGACCCAGTACTTC.

The CDR3 region has the DNA TGTGCCAGCAGTGATAAGCCCCCGATGGGAGAGACCCAGTACTTC. Its protein is CASSDKPPMGETQYF. V is TRBV25-1 and J is TRBJ2-5, with D unclear. The CDR3 loop spans 15 amino acids. Trimming removed 3 bases from V and 4 bases from J, with 15 bases in between. CDR1 is MGHDK and CDR2 is SYGVNS in the germline V gene.

In its sample, this clonotype was seen a few times. The rearrangement links TRBV20-1 to TRBJ2-3, with 12 nucleotides matching TRBD2. Germline assignment: CDR1 DFQATT and CDR2 SNEGSKA (reference sequence). With 6 bases clipped from V and 9 bases from J, the junction kept 10 bases outside the gene matches. This CDR3 comprises 14 residues. This chain's CDR3 is CSAPLAGGTETQYF. The CDR3, as DNA: TGCAGTGCGCCACTAGCGGGGGGCACCGAGACGCAGTATTTT.

The rearrangement joins TRBV5-1 to TRBJ2-5; TRBD2 matches 9 bases. Germline V gene lookup returns CDR1 SGHRS and CDR2 YFSETQ. This CDR3 contains 13 residues. Unmatched junction bases numbered 8, after V lost 5 bases and J lost 9 bases. The CDR3 bases are TGCGCCAGCAGATCGGGACTAGCTGGGTCCCAGTACTTC. This sequence encodes CASRSGLAGSQYF.

This clonotype was seen more than once but under ten times. CDR3 coding DNA: TGTGCCACCAGTGATTGGTCCACTAGCGGGGGGGCAGGTGAGCAGTTCTTC. Translating it yields CATSDWSTSGGAGEQFF. The V and J genes are TRBV24-1 and TRBJ2-1, with 13 bases that match TRBD2. Germline CDR1 is KGHDR and CDR2 is SFDVKD. J gave up 9 bases and V 2 bases, and 9 bases lay outside the gene matches. The CDR3 covers 17 residues.

The genes are TRBV29-1 and TRBJ2-1; D is possibly TRBD1 or TRBD2 (5 bases each). Trimming took off 7 bases at V and 10 bases at J, with 17 bases between the two ends. The CDR3 runs 12 residues. The germline V gene encodes CDR1 SQVTM and CDR2 ANQGSEA. CDR3 sequence: CSAGVGTIEQFF. The CDR3 DNA is TGCAGCGCTGGCGTAGGGACCATCGAGCAGTTCTTC.

V is TRBV24-1 and J is TRBJ2-2; TRBD1 agrees at 9 bases. Germline lookup yields CDR1 KGHDR and CDR2 SFDVKD. V shed 3 bases, J shed 4 bases, and the junction held 5 bases outside the gene matches. The CDR3 has 16 residues. The CDR3 nucleotides read TGTGCCACCAGTGATGCGGGACAGGGAGGCACCGGGGAGCTGTTTTTT. It is translated as CATSDAGQGGTGELFF.

Ten or more counts support this clonotype. This rearrangement joins TRBV4-3 to TRBJ2-1; 10 nucleotides line up with TRBD2. V gave up 1 base and J gave up 5 bases; unmatched junction bases: 2. CDR3 length equals 15 residues. CDR1 LGHNA and CDR2 YSLEER come from the germline V gene. The CDR3 region has the DNA TGCGCCAGCAGCCAAGGACTAGCGGGTGACAATGAGCAGTTCTTC. Translated: CASSQGLAGDNEQFF.